This T cell receptor (beta chain) originates from a study of blood T cell repertoires in COVID-19. Study overall: Researchers got acute and convalescent COVID-19 samples from the United States, Italy and Spain. PBMCs, B-cell-depleted T cells, or T cells were the source of the cDNA or gDNA that made up the material.

The V and J ends lost 3 bases and 3 bases respectively, with 12 bases between them. In germline, CDR1 is SGHTS, CDR2 YDEGEE. CDR3 length: 14 amino acids. As processed by the authors: Amplifying reference gene primers gave estimates of nucleated cell counts. Only in-frame clones appear in the TCRdb table, and some are missing; sequencing was by immunoSEQ multiplex PCR. That table is the source of V, J and clone size, and D and trimming were worked out from the DNA. The sample yields around 200,000 clones, about 85% seen once. The sequenced sample consisted of peripheral blood. The sequence came from a man aged 30 to 39 with acute or convalescent COVID-19. The rearrangement joins TRBV5-8 to TRBJ2-5, with D possibly being TRBD1 (6 bases). Here the CDR3 reads CASSYPGQEETQYF. CDR3 nucleotides: TGTGCCAGCAGCTATCCGGGACAAGAAGAGACCCAGTACTTC.